What follows describes a single T cell receptor beta chain. Original analysis: Nucleated cell counts were estimated from reference gene primer amplification. Measured with immunoSEQ multiplex PCR; TCRdb has only the in-frame clones, and not every one. V, J and clone size derive from that table, while D and trimming were established from the DNA sequence. The sample lists roughly 180,000 clones, approximately 85% occurring once. The data stem from a study of blood T cell repertoires in COVID-19. Study details: The study drew acute and convalescent COVID-19 samples from the United States, Italy and Spain. T cells, B-cell-depleted T cells, or PBMCs supplied cDNA or gDNA.

Per the germline V gene, CDR1 is SGHAT and CDR2 is FQNNGV. This CDR3 is built from 13 residues. V lost 6 bases, J lost 0 bases, and 6 bases lay in between. This chain connects TRBV11-2 to TRBJ2-4; D unresolved. This TCR was recovered from a woman between 55 and 75 years old with acute or convalescent COVID-19. Sequencing was performed on peripheral blood. CDR3: CASSGVAKNIQYF. The CDR3 DNA sequence: TGTGCCAGCAGTGGAGTAGCCAAAAACATTCAGTACTTC. Full variable domain (rest looked up from reference TRBV11-2 and TRBJ2-4): EAGVAQSPRYKIIEKRQSVAFWCNPISGHATLYWYQQILGQGPKLLIQFQNNGVVDDSQLPKDRFSAERLKGVDSTLKIQPAKLEDSAVYLCASSGVAKNIQYFGAGTRLSVL.